Included here is one TCR beta chain sequence, with context. Its antigen is not identified. Researchers made TCR cDNA using 5'RACE template switching, and this step added a universal primer site and UMIs. From the 5' RACE reads, TCRdb called clonotypes with MiXCR, one entry per CDR3 protein. Of some 600,000 distinct CDR3 sequences in the sample, around 16% were seen once. The trim removed 6 bases at V and 2 bases at J, leaving 9 bases unmatched. The CDR3 length is 15 residues. This sample is drawn from a study of T cells after yellow fever vaccination. Findings and limits, study-wide: A weaker but faster secondary response was observed, peaking on day 5 versus 15. From the bulk population, abundant clonotypes could contaminate and appear within FACS-sorted repertoires. Once the booster was given, most primary-vaccination clones reappeared, at roughly 96% for CD4 and approximately 88% for CD8.

This specimen consisted of PBMCs, obtained around 5 days after the first yellow fever vaccination. The rearrangement links TRBV12-3 or TRBV12-4 to TRBJ2-5, with 7 bases lining up with TRBD2. The receptor's source is a man in his late teens or twenties who received the YFV17D yellow fever vaccine. Written as DNA, the CDR3 is TGTGCCAGCAGCTATGGACTAGTCGGTCAAGAGACCCAGTACTTC. Amino acid sequence: CASSYGLVGQETQYF.